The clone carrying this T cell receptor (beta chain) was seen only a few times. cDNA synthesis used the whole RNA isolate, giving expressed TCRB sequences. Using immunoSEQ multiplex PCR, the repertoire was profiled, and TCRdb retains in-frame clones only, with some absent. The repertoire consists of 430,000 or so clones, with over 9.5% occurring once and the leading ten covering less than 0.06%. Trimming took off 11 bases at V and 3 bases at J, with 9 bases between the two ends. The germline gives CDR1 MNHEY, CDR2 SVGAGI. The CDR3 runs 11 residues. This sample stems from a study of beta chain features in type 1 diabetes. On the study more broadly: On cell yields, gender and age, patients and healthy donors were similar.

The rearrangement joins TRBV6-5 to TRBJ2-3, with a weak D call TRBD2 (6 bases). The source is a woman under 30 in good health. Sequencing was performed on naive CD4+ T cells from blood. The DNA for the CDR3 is TGTGCCGGCGGGGCTACAGATACGCAGTATTTT. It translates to CAGGATDTQYF.